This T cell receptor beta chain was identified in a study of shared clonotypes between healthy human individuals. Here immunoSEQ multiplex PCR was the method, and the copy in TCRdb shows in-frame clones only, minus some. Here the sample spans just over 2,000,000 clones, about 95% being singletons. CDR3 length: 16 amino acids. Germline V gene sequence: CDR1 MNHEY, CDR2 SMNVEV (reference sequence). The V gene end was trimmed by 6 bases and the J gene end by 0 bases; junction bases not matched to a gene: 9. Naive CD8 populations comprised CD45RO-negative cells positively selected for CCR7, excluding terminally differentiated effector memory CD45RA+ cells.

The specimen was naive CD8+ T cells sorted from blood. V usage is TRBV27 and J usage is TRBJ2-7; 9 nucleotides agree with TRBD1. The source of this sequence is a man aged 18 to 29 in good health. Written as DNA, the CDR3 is TGTGCCAGCAGGACCCCCGGGACAGGGACCTCCTACGAGCAGTACTTC. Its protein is CASRTPGTGTSYEQYF.